The rows below give T cell receptor beta chains drawn from one sample of a study of blood T cell repertoires in COVID-19. The protocol was immunoSEQ multiplex PCR, while the TCRdb copy is restricted to in-frame clones and leaves out a portion. Among 200,000 to 300,000 clones listed, more than 75% were seen once. Specimen: peripheral blood. Every receptor here comes from a middle-aged woman who had recovered from COVID-19. CDR3s include the opening cysteine and the closing phenylalanine or tryptophan. The D gene is left open where the match is weak. Clone size is stated in some rows and not others, as once, few, many or a class when expanded.

D	V	J	size	DNA	CDR3
.	TRBV28	TRBJ2-6	.	TGTGCCAGCAGTTCCCGCTATACGAGCCACTCTGGGGCCAACGTCCTGACTTTC	CASSSRYTSHSGANVLTF
.	TRBV20-1	TRBJ2-7	.	TGCAGTGCACGGAGAGGGAGGGAGCAGTACTTC	CSARRGREQYF
.	TRBV14	TRBJ2-1	.	TGTGCCAGCAGCCCTACCGGGACAACCAGCTACAATGAGCAGTTCTTC	CASSPTGTTSYNEQFF
TRBD2	TRBV3-1/TRBV3-2	TRBJ2-3	.	TGTGCCAGCAGCCCTGGGCTAGCGGGATCTAGCACAGATACGCAGTATTTT	CASSPGLAGSSTDTQYF
TRBD1	TRBV6-5	TRBJ2-7	once	TGTGCCAGCAGGCGGACAGGTAACTCCTACGAGCAGTACTTC	CASRRTGNSYEQYF
.	TRBV27	TRBJ1-6	once	TGTGCCAGCCGGGCCTATAATTCACCCCTCCACTTT	CASRAYNSPLHF
TRBD2	TRBV30	TRBJ2-1	.	TGTGCCTGGAGTGTTGGGGAGGGCTATGAGCAGTTCTTC	CAWSVGEGYEQFF
.	TRBV23-1	TRBJ2-5	.	TGCGCCAGCAGTCAAGGGGGGTACCCGCTCCCGCTACCCCAAGAGACCCAGTACTTC	CASSQGGYPLPLPQETQYF
.	TRBV18	TRBJ1-1	.	TGTGCCAGCTCACCCCGGGGGGCGAGCACTGAAGCTTTCTTT	CASSPRGASTEAFF
.	TRBV5-1	TRBJ1-5	.	TGCGCCAGCAGCTTGGAAGGGGGGGGCGCCAATCAGCCCCAGCATTTT	CASSLEGGGANQPQHF
.	TRBV30	TRBJ1-6	.	TGTGCCTGGAGTTCCTATTCACCCCTCCACTTT	CAWSSYSPLHF
TRBD1	TRBV9	TRBJ1-4	.	TGTGCCAGCGGACAGGGGACGGGTAATGAAAAACTGTTTTTT	CASGQGTGNEKLFF
TRBD2	TRBV11-2	TRBJ2-7	.	TGTGCCAGCAGCCCACCCCCGGGACTAGCGGGAGGGCCGTCCTACGAGCAGTACTTC	CASSPPPGLAGGPSYEQYF
TRBD1	TRBV24-1	TRBJ1-2	.	TGTGCCACCAGTGATGCCGGGACAGGGGTCGGCTACACCTTC	CATSDAGTGVGYTF
TRBD2	TRBV4-2	TRBJ2-5	.	TGTGCCAGCAGCCTGGGGGGGGGAGAGACCCAGTACTTC	CASSLGGGETQYF
TRBD2	TRBV7-2	TRBJ2-2	.	TGTGCCAGCAGCTTAGCCCCGCCTCTAGCGGCCAACACCGGGGAGCTGTTTTTT	CASSLAPPLAANTGELFF
.	TRBV3-1/TRBV3-2	TRBJ1-1	.	TGTGCCAGCAGCCAATGGAACAGGGCCCTGTGGGCTTTCTTT	CASSQWNRALWAFF
.	TRBV9	TRBJ2-3	.	TGTGCCAGCAGCGCCAACCCTAGCGCAGATACGCAGTATTTT	CASSANPSADTQYF
TRBD1	TRBV5-1	TRBJ2-7	.	TGCGCCAGCAGCCCGACAGGGCCAAGCTCCTACGAGCAGTACTTC	CASSPTGPSSYEQYF
.	TRBV7-8	TRBJ2-6	.	TGTGCCAGCAGCTCCAGGGCCCTGGGGGCCAACGTCCTGACTTTC	CASSSRALGANVLTF
TRBD2	TRBV4-2	TRBJ2-1	.	TGTGCCAGCAGCCTCGAAGGGGGACTAGCTAACAACGGTGAGCAGTTCTTC	CASSLEGGLANNGEQFF
.	TRBV2	TRBJ2-1	.	TGTGCCAGCAGCCAGGGCGATGAGCAGTTCTTC	CASSQGDEQFF
TRBD2	TRBV20-1	TRBJ2-3	.	TGCAGTGCTAGTCGGACTAGCGGGATTGGTGATACGCAGTATTTT	CSASRTSGIGDTQYF
.	TRBV11-3	TRBJ1-1	.	TGTGCCAGCAGCTTACGAGGCAACACTGAAGCTTTCTTT	CASSLRGNTEAFF
TRBD2	TRBV27	TRBJ2-1	.	TGTGCCAGCAGTTCCGCCTCTAGCGGGCTTCCTTACAATGAGCAGTTCTTC	CASSSASSGLPYNEQFF
.	TRBV30	TRBJ2-7	.	TGTGCCTGGGCCCGGTACCACGAGCAGTACTTC	CAWARYHEQYF
.	TRBV4-2	TRBJ2-3	.	TGTGCCAGCAGCCAAGTAGCCGGTGGGGGCGGGAGCACAGATACGCAGTATTTT	CASSQVAGGGGSTDTQYF
TRBD2	TRBV6-2/TRBV6-3	TRBJ2-3	.	TGTGCCAGCAGCCGTAGCGGGAGCGGAGATACGCAGTATTTT	CASSRSGSGDTQYF
TRBD1	TRBV27	TRBJ1-1	.	TGTGCCAGCAGTTCATCGGGACAGTTGCGTACTGAAGCTTTCTTT	CASSSSGQLRTEAFF
TRBD2	TRBV7-9	TRBJ2-3	.	TGTGCCAGCAGCACCCCGGGACTAGCGGGGTGGGGTACGCAGTATTTT	CASSTPGLAGWGTQYF
.	TRBV15	TRBJ1-5	few	TGTGCCACCAGAGCGGGGCGGGCCCGGGGGGAGCCCCAGCATTTT	CATRAGRARGEPQHF
TRBD1	TRBV7-9	TRBJ2-3	.	TGTGCCAGCAGCGCCGGGACAGGGGGAAGCACAGATACGCAGTATTTT	CASSAGTGGSTDTQYF
.	TRBV3-1/TRBV3-2	TRBJ1-1	.	TGTGCCAGCAGCCACGGGGGGTCGCCCACTGAAGCTTTCTTT	CASSHGGSPTEAFF
TRBD1	TRBV4-1	TRBJ1-5	.	TGCGCCAGCAGACCCGGGACAGAGAATCAGCCCCAGCATTTT	CASRPGTENQPQHF
TRBD2	TRBV4-1	TRBJ2-5	.	TGCGCCAGCAGCCAACCGGGACTAGCGGGAGGTCGAGAGACCCAGTACTTC	CASSQPGLAGGRETQYF
TRBD1	TRBV6-5	TRBJ1-1	.	TGTGCCAGCAGTCTAGACAGGGTCCGCACTGAAGCTTTCTTT	CASSLDRVRTEAFF
.	TRBV6-5	TRBJ1-4	.	TGTGCCAGCAGCCGCGACTCCCAGAAAGGAAAACTGTTTTTT	CASSRDSQKGKLFF
TRBD2	TRBV3-1/TRBV3-2	TRBJ2-7	once	TGTGCCAGCAGCTGGCGGACTAGCGGGACTTACGAGCAGTACTTC	CASSWRTSGTYEQYF
TRBD1	TRBV30	TRBJ1-2	.	TGTGCCTGGGGGACAGGGGGTTATGGCTACACCTTC	CAWGTGGYGYTF
TRBD2	TRBV3-1/TRBV3-2	TRBJ2-7	.	TGTGCCAGCAGCCAACGCCTAGCGGTACCTCCCTACGAGCAGTACTTC	CASSQRLAVPPYEQYF
.	TRBV6-5	TRBJ2-2	.	TGTGCCAGCAGCGGGGACTTCACCCCCGGGGAGCTGTTTTTT	CASSGDFTPGELFF
TRBD2	TRBV5-1	TRBJ2-7	few	TGCGCCAGCAGCTTGGCGGGAGGCAGGCCTTCAGTCGAGCAGTACTTC	CASSLAGGRPSVEQYF
TRBD1	TRBV18	TRBJ1-5	.	TGTGCCAGCTCACTACAGGGGAATGGCAATCAGCCCCAGCATTTT	CASSLQGNGNQPQHF
.	TRBV9	TRBJ1-1	.	TGTGCCAGCAGCGTAGGTTCGGGGGGCTGGACTGAAGCTTTCTTT	CASSVGSGGWTEAFF
.	TRBV9	TRBJ1-3	.	TGTGCCAGCAGCGGGGCTTCTGGAAACACCATATATTTT	CASSGASGNTIYF
.	TRBV6-5	TRBJ2-5	once	TGTGCCAGCAGGCCGGGCGGGGACCAAGAGACCCAGTACTTC	CASRPGGDQETQYF
.	TRBV15	TRBJ2-3	.	TGTGCCACACGGGACACTGGGGGAGATACGCAGTATTTT	CATRDTGGDTQYF
.	TRBV24-1	TRBJ2-2	.	TGTGCCACCAGTGATACCAGGGGTGGCACCGGGGAGCTGTTTTTT	CATSDTRGGTGELFF
.	TRBV5-4	TRBJ1-2	few	TGTGCCAGCAGCCCCCGGTCTGGGGGAGGAAGCACCTTC	CASSPRSGGGSTF
.	TRBV5-1	TRBJ1-4	.	TGCGCCAGCAGCTTGGCTTCAGGGGTTAGTGAAAAACTGTTTTTT	CASSLASGVSEKLFF
TRBD1	TRBV19	TRBJ2-3	.	TGTGCCAGTAGTCCACAGACAGGGATGGGAGATACGCAGTATTTT	CASSPQTGMGDTQYF
.	TRBV11-3	TRBJ1-1	.	TGTGCCAGCAGGCGGGGGTACACTGAAGCTTTCTTT	CASRRGYTEAFF
.	TRBV5-8	TRBJ1-4	.	TGTGCCAGCAGCCCTCGAAGGCCGGGCGGGGCAACTAATGAAAAACTGTTTTTT	CASSPRRPGGATNEKLFF
.	TRBV9	TRBJ1-1	once	TGTGCCAGCAGCGTAGGCGGGGCCACTGAAGCTTTCTTT	CASSVGGATEAFF
.	TRBV7-2	TRBJ2-7	.	TGTGCCAGCAGCTTATGGGTGGTGGCGGCCGCCTCCTACGAGCAGTACTTC	CASSLWVVAAASYEQYF
.	TRBV2	TRBJ2-6	.	TGTGCCAGCAGTGGTGGGGGGAGCTCTGGGGCCAACGTCCTGACTTTC	CASSGGGSSGANVLTF
.	TRBV5-5	TRBJ2-1	.	TGTGCCAGCAGCCGAGAGGTGGGGGGAGAGTTCTTC	CASSREVGGEFF